One sample yielded the 28 T cell receptor beta chains listed below, sequenced in a study of OX40 agonist ivuxolimab in advanced cancers. Sequenced by immunoSEQ multiplex PCR; TCRdb stores in-frame clones only, minus some. The sample has around 100,000 clones, roughly 89% seen once; the top ten hold 0.15% to 0.2%. Sequencing was performed on CD4+ or CD8+ T cells sorted from blood, taken in a trial of the OX40 agonist ivuxolimab. All receptors derive from an adult with an advanced solid tumor such as melanoma, head and neck, liver or kidney cancer.

The chain employs TRBV6-6 and TRBJ1-1, with 9 bases that match TRBD1. Trimming cost V 5 bases and J 5 bases; bases outside gene matches: 3. The CDR3 consists of 13 residues. The germline CDR1 and CDR2 sequences are MNHNY and SVGAGI (reference sequence). CDR3 in DNA: TGTGCCAGCAGTGCCGACAGGGGGACTGAAGCTTTCTTT. Translating gives CASSADRGTEAFF.

The genes are TRBV6-5 and TRBJ2-5, with D perhaps being TRBD1 or TRBD2 (5 bases each). Germline V lookup: CDR1 MNHEY, CDR2 SVGAGI. CDR3 length equals 13 residues. V lost 2 bases and J lost 9, with 13 bases in between. The CDR3: CASSYKAWGSQYF. The CDR3 nucleotides read TGTGCCAGCAGTTACAAGGCTTGGGGGTCCCAGTACTTC.

CDR3 protein: CASSEVAGIQYF. In nucleotides, the CDR3 is TGTGCCAGCAGTGAGGTGGCGGGGATTCAGTACTTC. The V and J genes are TRBV25-1 and TRBJ2-4, with D maybe TRBD2 (6 bases). The germline V gene has CDR1 MGHDK and CDR2 SYGVNS. The CDR3 extends over 12 amino acids. Deletions cut 3 bases from V and 10 bases from J, with 10 bases between.

The DNA of the CDR3 is TGTGCCTGGAGTGTAGGGCTAGCGGGAGCCAATGAGCAGTTCTTC. This gives the protein CAWSVGLAGANEQFF. The chain couples TRBV30 to TRBJ2-1, with 10 bases that match TRBD2. The CDR3 is made up of 15 amino acids. Unmatched junction bases numbered 5, after V lost 0 bases and J lost 6 bases. Germline lookup yields CDR1 GTSNPN and CDR2 SVGIG (reference sequence).

The chain couples TRBV19 to TRBJ2-3; possible D gene TRBD2, 5 bases. This CDR3 has 13 amino acids. V lost 4 bases and J 4 bases, leaving 9 bases between the germline ends. CDR1 is LNHDA and CDR2 is SQIVND in the germline V gene (reference sequence). The CDR3 loop reads CASSNRGSDTQYF. CDR3 sequence (DNA): TGTGCCAGTAGTAATCGGGGATCAGATACGCAGTATTTT.

The chain links TRBV5-1 to TRBJ1-5; TRBD1 agrees at 11 bases. Trimming at V came to 2 bases and at J to 4 bases, leaving 11 bases not matched to a gene. CDR1 SGHRS and CDR2 YFSETQ come from the germline V gene. CDR3 length: 18 residues. CDR3 in amino acids: CASSFTPVGDRGNQPQHF. CDR3 bases: TGCGCCAGCAGCTTTACGCCGGTGGGGGACAGGGGGAATCAGCCCCAGCATTTT.

The chain uses TRBV30 and TRBJ1-5, with 9 bases fitting TRBD1. Germline CDR1 is GTSNPN and CDR2 is SVGIG (reference sequence). The V segment lost 0 bases and the J segment 7 bases; nucleotides outside the gene matches: 4. CDR3 length: 14 residues. The CDR3 here is CAWSVRGTGQPQHF. As DNA, the CDR3 is TGTGCCTGGAGTGTACGGGGGACAGGGCAGCCCCAGCATTTT.

The chain is built from TRBV19 and TRBJ2-4; 9 bases map to TRBD2. The CDR3 length is 20 residues. Losses at the gene ends were 1 base for V and 5 bases for J; bases not matched to a gene: 18. Germline CDR1 is LNHDA and CDR2 is SQIVND (reference sequence). The CDR3 region is CASSIVVSWLAGREENIQYF. DNA of the CDR3: TGTGCCAGTAGTATAGTGGTTTCCTGGCTAGCGGGACGAGAGGAAAACATTCAGTACTTC.

The chain is built from TRBV19 and TRBJ1-2; D is unresolved. The CDR3 length is 13 residues. V was pared by 3 bases and J by 2 bases, with 7 bases between. Germline V CDR1 and CDR2: LNHDA, SQIVND (reference sequence). This CDR3 is CASSMGGNYGYTF. DNA for the CDR3: TGTGCCAGTAGTATGGGCGGAAACTATGGCTACACCTTC.

This rearrangement joins TRBV19 to TRBJ1-1; the match to TRBD1 covers 10 bases. The junction had 10 bases not matched to a gene; V was cut back by 6 bases and J by 6 bases. In germline, CDR1 is LNHDA, CDR2 SQIVND (reference sequence). The CDR3 is 15 residues long. The CDR3 sequence: CASSTMDRGRAEAFF. CDR3 DNA: TGTGCCAGTAGCACAATGGACAGGGGGAGAGCTGAAGCTTTCTTT.

This chain's CDR3 is CASSEDQRDTQYF. CDR3 DNA sequence: TGTGCCAGCAGTGAAGACCAGCGCGATACGCAGTATTTT. V is TRBV6-1 and J is TRBJ2-3; D ambiguous. Trimming stripped 1 base from V and 6 bases from J, with 8 bases between. The CDR3 covers 13 residues. Germline CDR1 is MNHNS and CDR2 is SASEGT.

This clone was picked up one time. The chain is built from TRBV19 and TRBJ2-5, with D possibly matching TRBD1 (5 bases). Germline V gene lookup returns CDR1 LNHDA and CDR2 SQIVND (reference sequence). Trimming stripped 3 bases from V and 5 bases from J, with 10 bases between. The CDR3 loop spans 13 amino acids. CDR3 bases: TGTGCCAGTAGTATGTCGCAGGGTGAGACCCAGTACTTC. It encodes CASSMSQGETQYF. Supplemented by reference TRBV19 and TRBJ2-5, the full variable domain reads DGGITQSPKYLFRKEGQNVTLSCEQNLNHDAMYWYRQDPGQGLRLIYYSQIVNDFQKGDIAEGYSVSREKKESFPLTVTSAQKNPTAFYLCASSMSQGETQYFGPGTRLLVL.

This clone has a handful of counts. The chain recombines TRBV10-2 with TRBJ1-2; a weak D match, TRBD1 (5 bases). This CDR3 comprises 13 residues. Between the trimmed V and J ends, which lost 4 bases and 0 bases, there was a span of 6 bases. The V gene's germline CDR1 is WSHSY and CDR2 SAAADI. CDR3 DNA sequence: TGCGCCAGCAGTGGGGGCCCTAACTATGGCTACACCTTC. Its protein product is CASSGGPNYGYTF.

CDR3 coding DNA: TGTGCCAGCAGCCACCGGGCGGGCTCTGGAAACACCATATATTTT. Amino acids: CASSHRAGSGNTIYF. The gene calls are TRBV14 and TRBJ1-3; no definite D call. This CDR3 has 15 amino acids. V was shortened by 3 bases and J by 0 bases, with 9 bases between the two germline ends. Looked up from germline, CDR1 is SGHDN and CDR2 is FVKESK.

The chain has TRBV30 and TRBJ1-5; D gene uncertain. The CDR3 covers 13 residues. Trimming cost V 6 bases and J 0 bases, with 9 bases left between them. Germline CDR1 GTSNPN, CDR2 SVGIG (reference sequence). In DNA form, the CDR3 reads TGTGCCTGCGCCAGGAATAGCAATCAGCCCCAGCATTTT. Translation gives CACARNSNQPQHF.

The sample holds one count of this clone. This chain uses TRBV5-1 with TRBJ1-1; D remains unclear. This CDR3 region has 14 residues. Trimming removed 0 bases from V and 3 bases from J, with 9 bases in between. CDR1 and CDR2 (germline): SGHRS, YFSETQ. This CDR3 reads CASSLAPDYTEAFF. The CDR3 bases are TGCGCCAGCAGCTTGGCGCCCGATTACACTGAAGCTTTCTTT.

The genes are TRBV10-1 and TRBJ1-3; D not certain. V dropped 4 bases and J dropped 1 base, with 5 bases sitting between them. The CDR3 has 13 amino acids. Germline CDR1 and CDR2: WNHNN and SYGVQD (reference sequence). CDR3 sequence reads: CASSAFSGNTIYF. The CDR3 DNA sequence: TGCGCCAGCAGTGCATTTTCTGGAAACACCATATATTTT.

The genes are TRBV19 and TRBJ2-7; tentatively, D is TRBD1 (6 bases). Germline V CDR1 and CDR2: LNHDA, SQIVND (reference sequence). The germline V and J ends were trimmed by 5 bases and 6 bases, with 23 bases remaining between them. This CDR3 contains 16 residues. The CDR3 is CASSPRIRDKRREQYF. The DNA for the CDR3 is TGTGCCAGTAGTCCACGAATCCGGGACAAAAGGCGCGAGCAGTACTTC.

V gene TRBV7-9 combines with J gene TRBJ2-1; tentatively, D is TRBD2 (5 bases). The CDR3 covers 14 residues. Germline CDR1 reads SEHNR; CDR2 reads FQNEAQ (reference sequence). V lost 5 bases and J lost 4, with 12 bases in between. CDR3 loop: CASSKTTTYNEQFF. The CDR3 DNA follows: TGTGCCAGCAGCAAAACGACTACTTACAATGAGCAGTTCTTC.

V gene TRBV7-8 combines with J gene TRBJ2-5; D remains unclear. The CDR3 spans 15 residues. In germline, CDR1 is SGHVS, CDR2 FQNEAQ. The V end lost 1 base, the J end lost 5 bases, and 14 bases lay between the germline ends. DNA of the CDR3: TGTGCCAGCAGCTTAGACCTCCCCTTTGGGGAGACCCAGTACTTC. Encoded protein: CASSLDLPFGETQYF.

The chain is built from TRBV19 and TRBJ2-1; 7 nucleotides line up with TRBD1. The V gene's germline CDR1 is LNHDA and CDR2 SQIVND (reference sequence). J lost 0 bases, V lost 4 bases, and 9 bases had no gene match. There are 17 residues in the CDR3. CDR3 nucleotides: TGTGCCAGTAGTAGGGGGACAGTCGGTGACTCCTACAATGAGCAGTTCTTC. This gives the protein CASSRGTVGDSYNEQFF.

The rearrangement links TRBV28 to TRBJ1-2; D gene uncertain. From germline, CDR1 is MDHEN and CDR2 SYDVKM. V dropped 5 bases and J dropped 5 bases, with 9 bases sitting between them. This CDR3 spans 12 amino acids. The CDR3 nucleotides read TGTGCCAGCAGTCTAGAACGTTATGGCTACACCTTC. Translated: CASSLERYGYTF.

The chain joins TRBV11-2 to TRBJ2-3; 9 bases match TRBD1. Trimming cost V 7 bases and J 5 bases; bases outside gene matches: 10. The CDR3 covers 15 residues. Germline CDR1 and CDR2: SGHAT and FQNNGV. The DNA for the CDR3 is TGTGCCAGCATGCGAGGACGGGGACAGGGAGATACGCAGTATTTT. Translated: CASMRGRGQGDTQYF.

J is TRBJ1-5 and V is TRBV9, with 8 bases fitting TRBD1. V gave up 3 bases and J gave up 4 bases; unmatched junction bases: 9. CDR1 is SGDLS, CDR2 YYNGEE, per germline. The CDR3 sequence is 16 residues long. The CDR3 is CASSDGRQGLNQPQHF. CDR3 sequence (DNA): TGTGCCAGCAGCGACGGACGACAGGGGCTAAATCAGCCCCAGCATTTT.

This clone was counted once. The J gene is TRBJ1-1, the V gene TRBV30, with D uncertain. The length of the CDR3 is 15 residues. The germline V gene has CDR1 GTSNPN and CDR2 SVGIG (reference sequence). Trimming shortened V by 2 bases and J by 0 bases, and 13 bases separated the two germline ends. The CDR3 nucleotides are TGTGCCTGGAGTAAAGGTTCTAGGATGAACACTGAAGCTTTCTTT. Protein sequence: CAWSKGSRMNTEAFF.

The rearrangement links TRBV11-2 to TRBJ1-2, with 8 bases that match TRBD1. Germline V CDR1 and CDR2: SGHAT, FQNNGV. V lost 1 base to trimming and J lost 4 bases; unmatched junction nucleotides: 2. The CDR3 is 14 amino acids. The CDR3 nucleotides read TGTGCCAGCAGCTTAGCAGGACAGGGCTATGGCTACACCTTC. Amino acid sequence: CASSLAGQGYGYTF.

This sequence joins TRBV5-1 and TRBJ2-1; D not certain. CDR3 size: 13 residues. Trimming took off 1 base at V and 8 bases at J, with 10 bases between the two ends. The germline CDR1 and CDR2 sequences are SGHRS and YFSETQ. CDR3 sequence reads: CASSLPGYDEQFF. For the CDR3, the DNA is TGCGCCAGCAGCTTGCCCGGGTATGATGAGCAGTTCTTC.

Of note for this clone: Other nucleotide sequences from this sample produce the same CDR3. The CDR3: CASSKSGQQNTEAFF. In nucleotides, the CDR3 is TGTGCCAGCAGCAAATCCGGACAGCAGAACACTGAAGCTTTCTTT. The gene calls are TRBV11-3 and TRBJ1-1; possible D gene TRBD1, 6 bases. Germline loops: CDR1 SGHNT, CDR2 YENEEA. V was cut by 5 bases and J by 1 base, with 14 bases left in between. CDR3 length: 15 residues. The entire variable domain, with the rest obtained from reference TRBV11-3 and TRBJ1-1, is as follows: EAGVVQSPRYKIIEKKQPVAFWCNPISGHNTLYWYLQNLGQGPELLIRYENEEAVDDSQLPKDRFSAERLKGVDSTLKIQPAELGDSAVYLCASSKSGQQNTEAFFGQGTRLTVV.